Here is one T cell receptor beta chain with its context. No antigen is known for it. This entry belongs to a study of blood T cells in healthy people across ages. Per germline, CDR1 LNHNV and CDR2 YYDKDF (reference sequence). CDR3 length equals 15 residues. V lost 0 bases, J lost 3 bases, and 11 bases lay in between. It was with a sample-barcoded 5' primer and a J-beta primer mix that a second PCR of roughly 7 to 12 cycles was run. Unique molecular identifiers of 12 random nucleotides labeled each cDNA. Each CDR3 protein is one row after TCRdb ran MiXCR on the 5' RACE reads. The profile shows 920,000 or so distinct CDR3 sequences, more than 35% of them singletons. Study-wide points: Strong correlation linked observed beta diversity and percent naive T cells. Fewer expanded clones and more diversity marked long-lived versus aged donors.

Sequenced material: blood. This TCR was sampled from an older woman in good health. The chain combines TRBV15 with TRBJ1-2; no clear D gene. The CDR3 reads CATSRDEKGHYGYTF. In nucleotides, the CDR3 is TGTGCCACCAGCAGAGATGAGAAGGGTCACTATGGCTACACCTTC.